A single sample is the source of the 23 T cell receptor beta chains below, sequenced in a study of post-analysis software for immune sequencing data. Antigen specificity for these receptors is unknown. Study results and caveats: TRBV segments more frequent in patients than in controls numbered five and included TRBV5-6, TRBV5-1 and TRBV20-1.

Built from TCR beta cDNA, the libraries had unique molecular identifiers in them. MiXCR, run by TCRdb on the PCR reads, gives a single entry per CDR3 protein. The sample lists about 460,000 distinct CDR3 sequences; around 40% were seen once. Specimen: blood. The receptors were gathered from a girl aged 5-17 years with multiple sclerosis.

The V and J genes are TRBV6-2 or TRBV6-3 and TRBJ2-1; TRBD2 aligns across 8 bases. The CDR3 consists of 18 residues. Looked up from germline, CDR1 is MNHEY and CDR2 is SVGEGT. J lost 1 base, V lost 1 base, and 9 bases had no gene match. CDR3 nucleotide sequence: TGTGCCAGCAGTTACTTCCCGGGACTAGGGGATTCCTACAATGAGCAGTTCTTC. It specifies CASSYFPGLGDSYNEQFF.

The chain is built from TRBV7-2 and TRBJ1-5; 7 bases agree with TRBD1. Germline V gene data show CDR1 as SGHTA and CDR2 as FQGNSA. The CDR3 is 17 residues long. V gave up 5 bases and J gave up 0 bases; unmatched junction bases: 10. CDR3: CASSTHRGRFSNQPQHF. The CDR3, as DNA: TGTGCCAGCAGCACCCACAGGGGACGGTTTAGCAATCAGCCCCAGCATTTT.

This clonotype was seen a handful of times. V gene TRBV7-2 combines with J gene TRBJ2-1; 7 bases agree with TRBD1. Looked up from germline, CDR1 is SGHTA and CDR2 is FQGNSA. The CDR3 is 14 amino acids. With 2 bases clipped from V and 9 bases from J, the junction kept 7 bases outside the gene matches. As DNA, the CDR3 is TGTGCCAGCAGCTTAAACACACAGGGGAGTGAGCAGTTCTTC. Translating gives CASSLNTQGSEQFF.

This chain joins TRBV24-1 and TRBJ2-3, with a possible D match to TRBD1 (6 bases). Germline V CDR1 and CDR2: KGHDR, SFDVKD. CDR3 size: 15 residues. The germline V and J ends were trimmed by 4 bases and 3 bases, with 13 bases remaining between them. CDR3 loop: CATSDLRGQTDTQYF. CDR3 in DNA: TGTGCCACCAGTGACCTACGAGGACAGACAGATACGCAGTATTTT.

This chain links TRBV14 with TRBJ2-1; D unclear. V shed 3 bases and J shed 7 bases, with 13 bases lying between them. Germline V CDR1 and CDR2: SGHDN, FVKESK. CDR3 length: 14 residues. CDR3 bases: TGTGCCAGCAGCCAGAGACTGGAAGTGAATGAGCAGTTCTTC. This sequence encodes CASSQRLEVNEQFF.

J is TRBJ2-7 and V is TRBV15; 14 bases align to TRBD2. Germline CDR1 is LNHNV and CDR2 is YYDKDF (reference sequence). The trim removed 1 base at V and 3 bases at J, leaving 11 bases unmatched. This CDR3 is built from 19 residues. This CDR3 is CATSRVVGTSGRIGYEQYF. As DNA, the CDR3 is TGTGCCACCAGCAGAGTGGTTGGGACTAGCGGGAGAATCGGCTACGAGCAGTACTTC.

The rearrangement links TRBV4-1 to TRBJ1-1; 7 nucleotides match TRBD1. From germline, CDR1 is MGHRA and CDR2 YSYEKL. The CDR3 sequence is 13 residues long. V was clipped by 4 bases and J by 8 bases; unmatched bases: 7. As DNA, the CDR3 is TGCGCCAGCAGCCTTGCCGGGACAGCGGAAGCTTTCTTT. Its translation: CASSLAGTAEAFF.

This sequence joins TRBV5-5 and TRBJ2-1; D may match TRBD1 or TRBD2 (7 bases each). The germline V gene has CDR1 SGHKS and CDR2 YYEKEE (reference sequence). This CDR3 contains 16 residues. Trimming took 4 bases from V and 2 from J, leaving 16 bases between them. The CDR3 sequence is CASSARQGGTYNEQFF. In DNA form, the CDR3 reads TGTGCCAGCAGCGCACGACAGGGAGGGACCTACAATGAGCAGTTCTTC.

The V gene is TRBV20-1, the J gene TRBJ2-2; 9 nucleotides agree with TRBD2. The junction had 3 bases not matched to a gene; V was cut back by 0 bases and J by 7 bases. There are 14 residues in the CDR3. Germline assignment: CDR1 DFQATT and CDR2 SNEGSKA (reference sequence). The CDR3 spells CSARDLAGNGELFF. The CDR3 coding sequence is TGCAGTGCTAGAGACCTAGCGGGAAACGGGGAGCTGTTTTTT.

V is TRBV10-3 and J is TRBJ2-7; TRBD1 agrees at 9 bases. Germline trimming cut 10 bases from V and 12 bases from J; bases unmatched to any gene: 22. The CDR3 has 15 amino acids. Germline CDR1 and CDR2: ENHRY and SYGVKD. CDR3 region: CATQSGTGSPMRLYF. The CDR3 bases are TGTGCCACCCAATCCGGGACAGGGAGTCCCATGAGGCTGTACTTC.

Only a few counts were recorded for this clonotype. The chain combines TRBV5-6 with TRBJ2-5; 14 bases line up with TRBD2. Germline CDR1 SGHDT, CDR2 YYEEEE. The ends lost 0 bases at V and 11 bases at J; junction bases unmatched: 3. This CDR3 contains 14 residues. CDR3 loop: CASSLGLAGGEQYF. In DNA, the CDR3 is TGTGCCAGCAGCTTGGGACTAGCGGGAGGGGAGCAGTACTTC.

This clonotype was seen a few times. The rearrangement uses TRBV20-1 and TRBJ1-1; D is unclear. This CDR3 has 12 residues. Germline CDR1 DFQATT, CDR2 SNEGSKA (reference sequence). Trimming took 5 bases from V and 4 from J, leaving 11 bases between them. CDR3 loop: CSAYTVTTEAFF. In nucleotides, the CDR3 is TGCAGTGCTTATACAGTTACCACTGAAGCTTTCTTT.

In its sample, this clonotype was seen a few times. The chain combines TRBV6-1 with TRBJ1-2, with D uncertain. The CDR3 runs to 15 residues. Germline values: CDR1 MNHNS, CDR2 SASEGT. Trimming left V 5 bases short and J 1 base short, with 14 bases between. In DNA, the CDR3 is TGTGCCAGCAGTTCAAACCCTAGGTTTAACTATGGCTACACCTTC. As protein: CASSSNPRFNYGYTF.

A few counts support this clonotype. The chain carries TRBV6-5 and TRBJ2-1, with 9 nucleotides matching TRBD2. The V and J ends lost 6 bases and 5 bases, in that order; junction bases with no gene match: 2. Germline values: CDR1 MNHEY, CDR2 SVGAGI. This CDR3 has 13 residues. The CDR3 here is CASRIAGDNEQFF. The DNA of the CDR3 is TGTGCCAGCAGAATAGCGGGGGACAATGAGCAGTTCTTC.

This clonotype has just a few counts. The CDR3: CASSLGHPNYGYTF. CDR3 sequence (DNA): TGCGCCAGCAGCTTGGGACATCCGAACTATGGCTACACCTTC. The chain combines TRBV5-1 with TRBJ1-2, with unresolved D. Per germline, CDR1 SGHRS and CDR2 YFSETQ. This CDR3 comprises 14 residues. V shed 0 bases and J shed 2 bases, with 8 bases lying between them.

The rearrangement links TRBV20-1 to TRBJ1-5; 8 nucleotides match TRBD1. CDR1 and CDR2 (germline): DFQATT, SNEGSKA (reference sequence). With 3 bases clipped from V and 0 bases from J, the junction kept 10 bases outside the gene matches. The CDR3 sequence is 17 residues long. The CDR3 nucleotides read TGCAGTGCTAGGAGGGACAGGCTTACAAATAGCAATCAGCCCCAGCATTTT. Translation: CSARRDRLTNSNQPQHF.

The chain carries TRBV20-1 and TRBJ2-1; possible D gene TRBD2, 5 bases. The CDR3 has 15 residues. Looked up from germline, CDR1 is DFQATT and CDR2 is SNEGSKA (reference sequence). Between the trimmed V and J ends, which lost 0 bases and 0 bases, there was a span of 9 bases. In DNA form, the CDR3 reads TGCAGTGCTAGAGACGAGGGCCTCTCCTACAATGAGCAGTTCTTC. Residues: CSARDEGLSYNEQFF.

DNA for the CDR3: TGCGCCAGCAGCTTGGGGCAGGGAAGTCTCACAGATACGCAGTATTTT. Translated: CASSLGQGSLTDTQYF. The chain joins TRBV5-1 to TRBJ2-3; D might be TRBD1 (5 bases). With 0 bases removed from V and 2 bases from J, the gap between germline ends came to 13 bases. The CDR3 contains 16 residues. Germline lookup yields CDR1 SGHRS and CDR2 YFSETQ.

This chain connects TRBV6-1 to TRBJ2-3; 7 bases agree with TRBD2. Germline V gene data show CDR1 as MNHNS and CDR2 as SASEGT. The V segment lost 5 bases and the J segment 2 bases; nucleotides outside the gene matches: 4. This CDR3 is 14 amino acids long. The CDR3 DNA sequence: TGTGCCAGCAGTACCGGGACTATCACAGATACGCAGTATTTT. Translated, it gives CASSTGTITDTQYF.

V usage is TRBV9 and J usage is TRBJ2-4; perhaps TRBD1 as D (6 bases). The tail of the sequence fits TRBJ2-7 better, so the J call may be wrong. The CDR3 contains 15 residues. CDR1 and CDR2 (germline): SGDLS, YYNGEE. For the CDR3, the DNA is TGTGCCAGCAGCGTCTCCGACAGGTACACCTACGAGCAGTACTTC. Protein sequence: CASSVSDRYTYEQYF.

In this sample, this clonotype turned up a few times. J is TRBJ1-5 and V is TRBV28; TRBD1 matches 10 bases. This CDR3 comprises 16 residues. Germline values: CDR1 MDHEN, CDR2 SYDVKM. J lost 3 bases, V lost 4 bases, and 6 bases had no gene match. In DNA, the CDR3 is TGTGCCAGCAGTTCTGGGGACAGGGGCTCCAATCAGCCCCAGCATTTT. Translated: CASSSGDRGSNQPQHF.

CDR3 in DNA: TGTGCCAGCAGCTTCTCGACTAGCGGGACAGAGCAGTACTTC. Its translation is CASSFSTSGTEQYF. This sequence joins TRBV9 and TRBJ2-7; 11 nucleotides agree with TRBD2. This CDR3 has 14 amino acids. V dropped 4 bases and J dropped 7; count of bases not matched to a gene: 7. Germline-derived CDR1 and CDR2 are SGDLS and YYNGEE.

DNA for the CDR3: TGCAGTGCTAGGAGGACCGGGACTAGCGGGAGGGCCGGTATGACCGGGGAGCTGTTTTTT. Translated, it gives CSARRTGTSGRAGMTGELFF. The chain couples TRBV20-1 to TRBJ2-2, with TRBD2 identical over 16 bases. The CDR3 extends over 20 amino acids. V shed 3 bases and J 5 bases; nucleotides not matched to a gene: 15. The germline V gene has CDR1 DFQATT and CDR2 SNEGSKA (reference sequence).